This TCR beta chain was identified in a study of T cell responses to AZD1222 COVID-19 vaccine. Study information: Pooled in the analysis were second doses at about 4 or about 12 weeks. Study-wide findings and caveats: At baseline, seropositivity was found in only a handful of AZD1222 recipients. After the peak T cell response, and only then, were repertoires sampled.

Notes on this clone: Its antigen is undetermined.

The CDR3 contains 14 residues. Germline V gene data show CDR1 as SGHAT and CDR2 as FQNNGV. V dropped 3 bases and J dropped 4 bases, with 12 bases sitting between them. Sequencing was performed with immunoSEQ multiplex PCR; in TCRdb, only in-frame clones are kept and a portion is missing. The sample comprises 100,000 to 110,000 clones, nearly 95% of which are singletons, and roughly 1.7% rests with the top ten. The sequenced sample was peripheral blood, obtained on day 0 of AZD1222 vaccination. This receptor was taken from an adult in good health. The chain is built from TRBV11-2 and TRBJ1-2, with D possibly TRBD1 on 5 matching bases. The CDR3 here is CASSFGQGSYGYTF. In DNA, the CDR3 is TGTGCCAGCAGCTTTGGTCAGGGTAGCTATGGCTACACCTTC.